This passage covers 23 T cell receptor beta chains from one sample sequenced in a study of blood T cell repertoires in COVID-19. The repertoire was sequenced with immunoSEQ multiplex PCR; TCRdb's copy has only in-frame clones and lacks some. The data show some 120,000 clones, with around 80% seen just once and about 15% held by the top ten. Specimen: peripheral blood. Source of these receptors: a young man with COVID-19, enrolled during active disease.

The rearrangement uses TRBV6-4 and TRBJ1-5; D remains ambiguous. This CDR3 contains 14 residues. Germline values: CDR1 MRHNA, CDR2 SNTAGT. With 10 bases removed from V and 2 bases from J, the gap between germline ends came to 15 bases. The chain's CDR3 is CATPFEGGNQPQHF. The DNA of the CDR3 is TGTGCCACACCTTTTGAGGGAGGCAATCAGCCCCAGCATTTT.

The rearrangement joins TRBV28 to TRBJ2-7; D may be TRBD2 (5 bases). The germline V gene has CDR1 MDHEN and CDR2 SYDVKM. V was cut by 1 base and J by 3 bases, with 10 bases left in between. The CDR3 spans 14 residues. CDR3 DNA: TGTGCCAGCAGTTTATACGGCGGGCTCTACGAGCAGTACTTC. It translates to CASSLYGGLYEQYF.

This rearrangement joins TRBV9 to TRBJ1-1; no reliable D call. Looked up from germline, CDR1 is SGDLS and CDR2 is YYNGEE. The CDR3 sequence is 13 residues long. Between the trimmed V and J ends, which lost 0 bases and 1 base, there was a span of 4 bases. For the CDR3, the DNA is TGTGCCAGCAGCGTAGTCTCGAACACTGAAGCTTTCTTT. Translating it yields CASSVVSNTEAFF.

A single count supports this clone. The rearrangement joins TRBV28 to TRBJ2-2; 9 bases fit TRBD2. Germline CDR1 is MDHEN and CDR2 is SYDVKM. V shed 3 bases and J 3 bases; nucleotides not matched to a gene: 5. The CDR3 is made up of 16 amino acids. CDR3 sequence reads: CASSLTSGTYTGELFF. For the CDR3, the DNA is TGTGCCAGCAGTTTGACTAGCGGCACTTACACCGGGGAGCTGTTTTTT. The entire variable domain, with the rest obtained from reference TRBV28 and TRBJ2-2, is as follows: DVKVTQSSRYLVKRTGEKVFLECVQDMDHENMFWYRQDPGLGLRLIYFSYDVKMKEKGDIPEGYSVSREKKERFSLILESASTNQTSMYLCASSLTSGTYTGELFFGEGSRLTVL.

CDR3 region: CASSFLARTGELFF. In DNA form, the CDR3 reads TGTGCCAGCAGCTTCCTAGCGCGGACCGGGGAGCTGTTTTTT. The chain recombines TRBV11-1 with TRBJ2-2, with TRBD2 as a possible D gene (6 bases). Germline V gene sequence: CDR1 SGHAT, CDR2 FQDESV (reference sequence). The CDR3 is 14 amino acids. Trimming took off 3 bases at V and 5 bases at J, with 10 bases between the two ends.

The chain joins TRBV6-5 to TRBJ1-6, with 7 bases fitting TRBD1. The germline gives CDR1 MNHEY, CDR2 SVGAGI. CDR3 size: 15 residues. J gave up 10 bases and V 5 bases, and 11 bases lay outside the gene matches. The CDR3 DNA follows: TGTGCCAGCAGTCGTGGGACAGCCTTCCTATCACCCCTCCACTTT. It specifies CASSRGTAFLSPLHF.

CDR3 sequence (DNA): TGTGCCAGCAGTCGGATGGCGCGGACTGAAGCTTTCTTT. It codes for CASSRMARTEAFF. V usage is TRBV28 and J usage is TRBJ1-1; D gene ambiguous. Germline CDR1 MDHEN, CDR2 SYDVKM. This CDR3 has 13 amino acids. The ends were cut back, 5 bases at V and 5 bases at J, with 12 bases in the middle. The full variable domain, completed using reference TRBV28 and TRBJ1-1, is DVKVTQSSRYLVKRTGEKVFLECVQDMDHENMFWYRQDPGLGLRLIYFSYDVKMKEKGDIPEGYSVSREKKERFSLILESASTNQTSMYLCASSRMARTEAFFGQGTRLTVV.

CDR3 protein: CATSETGAGTEAFF. The DNA for the CDR3 is TGTGCCACCAGTGAAACAGGGGCAGGGACTGAAGCTTTCTTT. J is TRBJ1-1 and V is TRBV24-1; 7 nucleotides align to TRBD1. After removal of 4 bases from V and 5 bases from J, the junction contained 6 bases not matched to a gene. Germline CDR1 is KGHDR and CDR2 is SFDVKD. The CDR3 has 14 residues.

This chain connects TRBV2 to TRBJ2-3, with a weak D call TRBD1 (7 bases). Trimming cost V 7 bases and J 1 base, with 18 bases left between them. This CDR3 has 16 amino acids. Germline V CDR1 and CDR2: SNHLY, FYNNEI. The CDR3 region is CASTVEGAYGTDTQYF. CDR3 in DNA: TGTGCCAGCACGGTGGAGGGGGCCTACGGCACAGATACGCAGTATTTT.

The chain joins TRBV6-1 to TRBJ2-3, with D tentatively TRBD1 (6 bases). CDR1 MNHNS and CDR2 SASEGT come from the germline V gene. The length of the CDR3 is 15 residues. Trimming shortened V by 5 bases and J by 2 bases, and 14 bases separated the two germline ends. CDR3 in amino acids: CASSQQGGITDTQYF. The CDR3, as DNA: TGTGCCAGCAGTCAACAGGGTGGGATCACAGATACGCAGTATTTT.

The V call is TRBV2, the J call TRBJ1-1; unclear D gene. From germline, CDR1 is SNHLY and CDR2 FYNNEI. This CDR3 contains 12 residues. Trimming took off 4 bases at V and 7 bases at J, with 10 bases between the two ends. The DNA for the CDR3 is TGTGCCAGCAGTGTGTCAGGAAGTGAAGCTTTCTTT. It codes for CASSVSGSEAFF.

J is TRBJ1-4 and V is TRBV28, with unresolved D. The CDR3 runs 13 residues. Germline V gene data show CDR1 as MDHEN and CDR2 as SYDVKM. V was trimmed by 4 bases and J by 8 bases, leaving 11 bases between them. CDR3 sequence reads: CASSSQLREKLFF. The DNA for the CDR3 is TGTGCCAGCAGTTCCCAGCTCAGGGAAAAACTGTTTTTT.

V is TRBV6-5 and J is TRBJ1-1, with TRBD1 matching 7 bases. CDR3 size: 13 residues. Trimming took 7 bases from V and 1 from J; bases not matched to a gene: 3. CDR1 MNHEY and CDR2 SVGAGI come from the germline V gene. The CDR3 DNA sequence: TGTGCCAGCAATCCAGGGGGGAACACTGAAGCTTTCTTT. Protein product: CASNPGGNTEAFF.

The chain links TRBV30 to TRBJ1-1; no firm D call. V was shortened by 3 bases and J by 0 bases, with 5 bases between the two germline ends. CDR3 length: 12 residues. Germline V CDR1 and CDR2: GTSNPN, SVGIG (reference sequence). CDR3 residues: CAWRQLNTEAFF. In DNA, the CDR3 is TGTGCCTGGAGACAGCTGAACACTGAAGCTTTCTTT.

V usage is TRBV7-9 and J usage is TRBJ2-3; maybe TRBD1 (6 bases). The CDR3 contains 14 residues. Trimming took off 5 bases at V and 6 bases at J, with 15 bases between the two ends. CDR1 and CDR2 from the germline V gene are SEHNR and FQNEAQ (reference sequence). The CDR3 loop reads CASSAGVTTDTQYF. In nucleotides, the CDR3 is TGTGCCAGCAGCGCAGGGGTCACAACTGATACGCAGTATTTT. The full variable domain, rest sourced from reference TRBV7-9 and TRBJ2-3, is DTGVSQNPRHKITKRGQNVTFRCDPISEHNRLYWYRQTLGQGPEFLTYFQNEAQLEKSRLLSDRFSAERPKGSFSTLEIQRTEQGDSAMYLCASSAGVTTDTQYFGPGTRLTVL.

CDR3 sequence reads: CASVRTGNTEAFF. In DNA form, the CDR3 reads TGTGCCAGCGTTCGTACGGGGAACACTGAAGCTTTCTTT. V and J are TRBV12-3 or TRBV12-4 and TRBJ1-1; no firm D call. This CDR3 is built from 13 residues. Trimming removed 8 bases from V and 1 base from J, with 11 bases in between.

The chain uses TRBV4-1 and TRBJ2-1; 9 nucleotides line up with TRBD2. V lost 5 bases to trimming and J lost 1 base; unmatched junction nucleotides: 9. The CDR3 consists of 17 residues. Germline assignment: CDR1 MGHRA and CDR2 YSYEKL. The DNA of the CDR3 is TGCGCCAGCAGCAGAAGCGGGGGGCAACATTCCTACAATGAGCAGTTCTTC. Amino acids: CASSRSGGQHSYNEQFF.

V is TRBV28 and J is TRBJ1-6, with D perhaps matching TRBD1 (5 bases). Between the trimmed V and J ends, which lost 5 bases and 0 bases, there was a span of 11 bases. The germline V gene encodes CDR1 MDHEN and CDR2 SYDVKM. There are 16 residues in the CDR3. The CDR3 is CASSPEGSSYNSPLHF. The DNA of the CDR3 is TGTGCCAGCAGTCCGGAGGGGAGCTCCTATAATTCACCCCTCCACTTT.

The rearrangement joins TRBV28 to TRBJ2-2, with D possibly TRBD2 on 6 matching bases. V was cut by 1 base and J by 0 bases, with 12 bases left in between. CDR1 and CDR2 (germline): MDHEN, SYDVKM. The CDR3 sequence is 17 residues long. The CDR3 reads CASSLYRRGSNTGELFF. The CDR3 nucleotides read TGTGCCAGCAGTTTATATAGGCGGGGATCGAACACCGGGGAGCTGTTTTTT. The variable domain in full, completed from reference TRBV28 and TRBJ2-2, reads DVKVTQSSRYLVKRTGEKVFLECVQDMDHENMFWYRQDPGLGLRLIYFSYDVKMKEKGDIPEGYSVSREKKERFSLILESASTNQTSMYLCASSLYRRGSNTGELFFGEGSRLTVL.

The chain couples TRBV18 to TRBJ2-7, with D perhaps TRBD1 (6 bases). Looked up from germline, CDR1 is KGHSH and CDR2 is LQKENI. V lost 1 base and J lost 2, with 9 bases in between. CDR3 length: 14 amino acids. In DNA form, the CDR3 reads TGTGCCAGCTCACCACAGGGGGTAACCTACGAGCAGTACTTC. Translated: CASSPQGVTYEQYF. Combining the CDR3 with reference TRBV18 and TRBJ2-7 gives the whole variable domain NAGVMQNPRHLVRRRGQEARLRCSPMKGHSHVYWYRQLPEEGLKFMVYLQKENIIDESGMPKERFSAEFPKEGPSILRIQQVVRGDSAAYFCASSPQGVTYEQYFGPGTRLTVT.

Only a few counts were recorded for this clone. This rearrangement joins TRBV29-1 to TRBJ2-2, with D perhaps matching TRBD2 (6 bases). The CDR3 runs 15 residues. From germline, CDR1 is SQVTM and CDR2 ANQGSEA. The germline V and J ends were trimmed by 3 bases and 5 bases, with 16 bases remaining between them. CDR3 sequence: CSVDRGGSLTGELFF. As DNA, the CDR3 is TGCAGCGTTGACCGCGGAGGGTCCTTAACCGGGGAGCTGTTTTTT.

Of note for this clone: The identical CDR3 is also encoded by other nucleotide sequences in the sample. The chain joins TRBV27 to TRBJ2-7; D call uncertain. CDR3 length: 13 residues. Germline V gene data show CDR1 as MNHEY and CDR2 as SMNVEV (reference sequence). V lost 5 bases to trimming and J lost 1 base, with 9 bases between them. CDR3: CASSPGQSYEQYF. The CDR3 DNA follows: TGTGCCAGCAGTCCCGGTCAATCCTACGAGCAGTACTTC.

The chain carries TRBV19 and TRBJ2-1; 8 bases fit TRBD2. The CDR3 sequence is 15 residues long. Germline V gene lookup returns CDR1 LNHDA and CDR2 SQIVND (reference sequence). V lost 3 bases and J lost 6; bases outside the gene matches: 7. The CDR3 DNA follows: TGTGCCAGTAGTATGGCCAGGCTAGCGGGCAATGAGCAGTTCTTC. It yields the protein CASSMARLAGNEQFF.